This T cell receptor (beta chain) was documented in a study of OX40 agonist ivuxolimab in advanced cancers. Study-level information: Patients with prior anti-PD-1, anti-PD-L1 or anti-CTLA-4 therapy were eligible; 40% to 45% had some.

Assay: immunoSEQ multiplex PCR; the TCRdb copy retains only in-frame clones and omits some. The sample has around 40,000 clones, around 88% seen once. This CDR3 comprises 16 residues. The germline gives CDR1 SNHLY, CDR2 FYNNEI. V was pared by 0 bases and J by 4 bases, with 12 bases between. Study findings and constraints: Dose levels from 0.1 to 3.0 mg/kg saw CD4+ and CD8+ blood T cells expand clonally by week 6.

Worth noting for this clone: Its antigen remains unidentified.

The chain employs TRBV2 and TRBJ2-2; a weak D match, TRBD1 (7 bases). The clonotype was recovered from an adult with an advanced solid tumor such as melanoma, head and neck, liver or kidney cancer. Specimen: CD4+ or CD8+ T cells sorted from blood, collected in a trial of the OX40 agonist ivuxolimab. CDR3 amino acids: CASSEAEGASTGELFF. In DNA form, the CDR3 reads TGTGCCAGCAGTGAAGCGGAGGGGGCAAGCACCGGGGAGCTGTTTTTT.